This T cell receptor (beta chain) was identified during a study of sequential checkpoint blockade in melanoma. CDR1 is MDHEN and CDR2 is SYDVKM in the germline V gene. The CDR3 extends over 16 amino acids. Trimming stripped 3 bases from V and 1 base from J, with 14 bases between. This clone was counted between two and nine times. Assay used: immunoSEQ multiplex PCR; TCRdb lists only in-frame clones, some missing. Altogether around 5,100 clones are present, around a third being singletons, with the ten largest covering roughly 11%. Described treatment: randomized to nivolumab then ipilimumab (arm A) or the reverse (arm B).

V and J are TRBV28 and TRBJ2-3, with D tentatively TRBD2 (6 bases). The starting material was tumor tissue (inferred from file names), obtained from a patient given nivolumab and ipilimumab in sequence. This TCR derives from a human donor with melanoma. The CDR3 coding sequence is TGTGCCAGCAGTTTTATGCCCGGGAGCGGCACAGATACGCAGTATTTT. It yields the protein CASSFMPGSGTDTQYF.